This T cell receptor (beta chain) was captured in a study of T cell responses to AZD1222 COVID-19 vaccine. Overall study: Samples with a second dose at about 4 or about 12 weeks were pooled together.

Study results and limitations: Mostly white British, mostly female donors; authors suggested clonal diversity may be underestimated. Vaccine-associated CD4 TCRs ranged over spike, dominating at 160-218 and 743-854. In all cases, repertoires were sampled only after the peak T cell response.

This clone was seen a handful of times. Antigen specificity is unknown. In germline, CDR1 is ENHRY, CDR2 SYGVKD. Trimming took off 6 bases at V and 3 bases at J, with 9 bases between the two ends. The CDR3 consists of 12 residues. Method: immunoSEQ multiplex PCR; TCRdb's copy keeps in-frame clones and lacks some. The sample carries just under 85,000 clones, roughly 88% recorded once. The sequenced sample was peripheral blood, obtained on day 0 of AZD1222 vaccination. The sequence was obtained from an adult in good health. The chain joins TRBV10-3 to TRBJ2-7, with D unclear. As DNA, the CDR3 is TGTGCCATCAGGATGAACGACTACGAGCAGTACTTC. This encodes CAIRMNDYEQYF.